This TCR beta chain was identified in a study of Graves' ophthalmopathy and Graves' hyperthyroidism. Germline V gene data show CDR1 as ENHRY and CDR2 as SYGVKD. The CDR3 has 14 amino acids. Trimming removed 6 bases from V and 2 bases from J, with 14 bases in between. CDR3 regions of TCR beta were amplified from RNA transcripts. HTBI primers primed a first-round RT-PCR, and a second-round multiplex PCR followed. Each CDR3 protein is one row after TCRdb ran MiXCR on the multiplex PCR reads. The sample consists of some 360,000 distinct CDR3 sequences, approximately 18% of them appearing once. J is TRBJ2-7 and V is TRBV10-3, with D perhaps TRBD2 (6 bases). The specimen sequenced was peripheral blood. This receptor was obtained from an adult woman with stable Graves' hyperthyroidism. CDR3 sequence (DNA): TGTGCCATCAGACCGGGACTGCATACCTACGAGCAGTACTTC. Encoded protein: CAIRPGLHTYEQYF.